Each of the 8 T cell receptor beta chains below was sequenced from the same sample in a study of naive and memory T cell subsets. Two oligonucleotides, mixed equimolar, formed the beta constant-region primer covering TRBC1 and TRBC2. MiXCR, applied by TCRdb to the UMI-ligation and nested PCR reads, yields one record per CDR3 protein. The sample consists of around 160,000 distinct CDR3 sequences, 15% to 20% of them appearing once. The source material was naive CD4+ T cells from blood. The receptor source for this set is a human donor in good health.

The chain carries TRBV4-1 and TRBJ1-5, with 7 bases identical to TRBD1. With V trimmed by 0 bases and J by 0 bases, 8 bases remained unmatched. In germline, CDR1 is MGHRA, CDR2 YSYEKL. This CDR3 comprises 18 residues. The CDR3 nucleotides read TGCGCCAGCAGCCAAGATAGCGGAGGGGGCTATAGCAATCAGCCCCAGCATTTT. It yields the protein CASSQDSGGGYSNQPQHF.

The chain uses TRBV28 and TRBJ1-5; D might be TRBD1 (5 bases). The CDR3 runs 15 residues. The germline V gene encodes CDR1 MDHEN and CDR2 SYDVKM. Trimming took off 0 bases at V and 3 bases at J, with 9 bases between the two ends. The CDR3 bases are TGTGCCAGCAGTTTATGGGGGCAGTTCAATCAGCCCCAGCATTTT. It yields the protein CASSLWGQFNQPQHF.

This clonotype occurred a few times. The chain employs TRBV20-1 and TRBJ1-1; D not resolved. This CDR3 has 14 residues. Germline values: CDR1 DFQATT, CDR2 SNEGSKA (reference sequence). Deletions cut 1 base from V and 8 bases from J, with 17 bases between. Written as DNA, the CDR3 is TGCAGTGCTAGAGGCGCCCCCCATGCGGCGGAAGCTTTCTTT. It is translated as CSARGAPHAAEAFF.

This clonotype has just a few counts. The chain is built from TRBV6-6 and TRBJ2-7; TRBD2 is a possible D gene (7 bases). CDR1 is MNHNY and CDR2 is SVGAGI in the germline V gene (reference sequence). The CDR3 sequence is 16 residues long. V lost 5 bases to trimming and J lost 0 bases, with 17 bases between them. The CDR3 DNA is TGTGCCAGCAGTACCGGGGGGCTCACCGTCTCCTACGAGCAGTACTTC. Translated, it gives CASSTGGLTVSYEQYF.

This clonotype was counted many times. CDR3 bases: TGTGCCAGCAGAAGACCGGGGCTAAACACCGGGGAGCTGTTTTTT. This sequence encodes CASRRPGLNTGELFF. The chain recombines TRBV12-3 or TRBV12-4 with TRBJ2-2; the D call may be TRBD1 or TRBD2 (5 bases each). The CDR3 runs 15 residues. The V and J ends lost 6 bases and 2 bases respectively, with 13 bases between them.

This sequence joins TRBV4-1 and TRBJ2-2; D gene uncertain. V was cut by 2 bases and J by 2 bases, with 6 bases left in between. CDR1 MGHRA and CDR2 YSYEKL come from the germline V gene. This CDR3 region has 14 residues. CDR3 loop: CASSQPANTGELFF. Here the CDR3 DNA reads TGCGCCAGCAGCCAACCAGCTAACACCGGGGAGCTGTTTTTT.

The rearrangement joins TRBV10-3 to TRBJ2-2, with 10 bases lining up with TRBD1. CDR3 length: 15 residues. Trimming removed 10 bases from V and 6 bases from J; junction bases left unmatched: 11. The germline V gene encodes CDR1 ENHRY and CDR2 SYGVKD. The CDR3 region is CATGGRDRGAGELFF. The CDR3 coding sequence is TGTGCCACCGGCGGTCGGGACAGGGGTGCCGGGGAGCTGTTTTTT.

In its sample, this clonotype was seen a few times. The rearrangement links TRBV12-3 or TRBV12-4 to TRBJ2-7; TRBD2 aligns across 12 bases. V trimming: 5 bases; J trimming: 6 bases; junction bases outside the gene matches: 5. The CDR3 length is 14 residues. The CDR3 DNA reads as TGTGCCAGCAGTCTTGGACTAGCGGGGTCCGAGCAGTACTTC. Residues: CASSLGLAGSEQYF.